Shown below are 28 T cell receptor beta chains from a single sample sequenced in a study of early T cells in non-severe SARS-CoV-2 infection. TCRdb used MiXCR to reprocess the 5' RACE reads, holding one entry per CDR3 protein. The sample has 75,000 or so distinct CDR3 sequences, 9.5% to 12% seen once. Source: whole blood, taken at baseline. All receptors derive from an adult who was a healthcare worker with PCR-confirmed SARS-CoV-2 infection or an uninfected control (not recorded which).

V usage is TRBV3-1 and J usage is TRBJ2-5; TRBD2 is a possible D gene (5 bases). CDR3 length: 15 residues. The germline CDR1 and CDR2 sequences are LGHDT and YNNKEL (reference sequence). The V end lost 0 bases, the J end lost 7 bases, and 15 bases lay between the germline ends. CDR3: CASSQDLQRSGTQYF. Here the CDR3 DNA reads TGTGCCAGCAGCCAAGATCTTCAGCGGTCAGGGACCCAGTACTTC.

This clonotype showed up many times. The chain couples TRBV11-2 to TRBJ2-4; 10 bases fit TRBD2. CDR1 and CDR2 from the germline V gene are SGHAT and FQNNGV. Germline trimming cut 6 bases from V and 0 bases from J; bases unmatched to any gene: 8. There are 17 residues in the CDR3. DNA for the CDR3: TGTGCCAGCAGGCCTATTAGCGGGGGGATAGCCAAAAACATTCAGTACTTC. Amino acids: CASRPISGGIAKNIQYF.

The rearrangement uses TRBV29-1 and TRBJ2-5; no firm D call. The CDR3 sequence is 12 residues long. Germline CDR1 and CDR2: SQVTM and ANQGSEA. V was clipped by 1 base and J by 5 bases, with 8 bases between them. CDR3 DNA: TGCAGCGTTGAAGGCAGCCCGGAGACCCAGTACTTC. Its protein product is CSVEGSPETQYF. Full variable domain (remainder filled in from reference TRBV29-1 and TRBJ2-5): SAVISQKPSRDICQRGTSLTIQCQVDSQVTMMFWYRQQPGQSLTLIATANQGSEATYESGFVIDKFPISRPNLTFSTLTVSNMSPEDSSIYLCSVEGSPETQYFGPGTRLLVL.

The rearrangement uses TRBV7-2 and TRBJ2-3, with D tentatively TRBD2 (6 bases). The CDR3 is 14 residues long. The V and J ends lost 9 bases and 8 bases respectively, with 21 bases between them. Germline loops: CDR1 SGHTA, CDR2 FQGNSA. The CDR3 DNA is TGTGCCAGTCGCTTCGGGCCTTCGGAGGGTACGCAGTATTTT. It is translated as CASRFGPSEGTQYF.

This clonotype has just a few counts. The chain uses TRBV20-1 and TRBJ2-7; no clear D gene. Germline V gene sequence: CDR1 DFQATT, CDR2 SNEGSKA (reference sequence). V lost 3 bases and J 0 bases, leaving 15 bases between the germline ends. This CDR3 comprises 15 residues. CDR3 amino acids: CSASPVTLSSYEQYF. DNA for the CDR3: TGCAGTGCTAGTCCTGTGACCCTCTCCTCCTACGAGCAGTACTTC.

This clonotype was seen only a few times. The V gene is TRBV7-3, the J gene TRBJ2-1, with no clear D. Deletions cut 1 base from V and 4 bases from J, with 8 bases between. CDR3 length equals 14 residues. Germline V gene sequence: CDR1 SGHTA, CDR2 FQGTGA. The CDR3 region has the DNA TGTGCCAGCAGCTTAATGGACCGTTACAATGAGCAGTTCTTC. This codes for CASSLMDRYNEQFF.

This clonotype was seen many times. The rearrangement joins TRBV2 to TRBJ1-2; D gene unclear. This CDR3 is built from 14 residues. V was pared by 3 bases and J by 0 bases, with 8 bases between. Germline V CDR1 and CDR2: SNHLY, FYNNEI. The CDR3 loop reads CASSEKGSNYGYTF. CDR3 DNA: TGTGCCAGCAGTGAGAAGGGATCTAACTATGGCTACACCTTC.

The chain uses TRBV24-1 and TRBJ2-1; 13 positions agree with TRBD2. V was clipped by 4 bases and J by 7 bases; unmatched bases: 6. The germline CDR1 and CDR2 sequences are KGHDR and SFDVKD. The CDR3 spans 16 residues. The CDR3 DNA reads TGTGCCACCAGTGACTCCGGACTAGCGGGGGCAAATGAGCAGTTCTTC. Translation: CATSDSGLAGANEQFF.

This clonotype was found a few times. This chain uses TRBV5-1 with TRBJ2-5, with D unclear. Between the trimmed V and J ends, which lost 3 bases and 2 bases, there was a span of 8 bases. This CDR3 is 13 amino acids long. Germline loops: CDR1 SGHRS, CDR2 YFSETQ. CDR3 sequence reads: CASSSTDQETQYF. The CDR3 nucleotides are TGCGCCAGCAGCTCAACGGATCAAGAGACCCAGTACTTC.

This clonotype was observed many times. The chain joins TRBV6-2 or TRBV6-3 to TRBJ2-5; 10 bases line up with TRBD2. The germline V gene has CDR1 MNHEY and CDR2 SVGEGT. The CDR3 loop spans 16 amino acids. Trimming at V came to 2 bases and at J to 3 bases, leaving 6 bases not matched to a gene. For the CDR3, the DNA is TGTGCCAGCAGTTACGGTTTTCTAGCGGGAGAAGAGACCCAGTACTTC. Translated: CASSYGFLAGEETQYF.

This chain joins TRBV19 and TRBJ1-2, with a weak D call TRBD1 (6 bases). This CDR3 is built from 15 residues. Trimming removed 8 bases from V and 4 bases from J, with 20 bases in between. Germline-derived CDR1 and CDR2 are LNHDA and SQIVND (reference sequence). In DNA, the CDR3 is TGTGCCAGTGCTCCCGACAGGCTATCTGGCTATGGCTACACCTTC. Amino acid sequence: CASAPDRLSGYGYTF.

The chain has TRBV4-3 and TRBJ2-7; the D is unclear. CDR3 size: 14 residues. V was trimmed by 0 bases and J by 3 bases, leaving 9 bases between them. CDR1 and CDR2 (germline): LGHNA, YSLEER. CDR3 in DNA: TGCGCCAGCAGCCAAGATCTGGGGTACTACGAGCAGTACTTC. It codes for CASSQDLGYYEQYF.

This clonotype was counted at least ten times. The chain joins TRBV6-5 to TRBJ2-7, with 13 bases that match TRBD2. The V and J ends lost 4 bases and 3 bases, in that order; junction bases with no gene match: 12. CDR3 length: 18 residues. Germline loops: CDR1 MNHEY, CDR2 SVGAGI. CDR3 sequence reads: CASSSNILAGGANYEQYF. DNA for the CDR3: TGTGCCAGCAGTTCCAACATACTAGCGGGGGGGGCTAACTACGAGCAGTACTTC.

The chain carries TRBV10-3 and TRBJ1-3, with D unresolved. The CDR3 is made up of 15 amino acids. Germline lookup yields CDR1 ENHRY and CDR2 SYGVKD. V was clipped by 6 bases and J by 4 bases, with 16 bases between them. CDR3 sequence reads: CAIRESVDTGNTIYF. The CDR3 DNA follows: TGTGCCATCAGGGAGAGCGTGGATACGGGAAACACCATATATTTT.

This chain joins TRBV10-1 and TRBJ2-7; 9 nucleotides line up with TRBD2. This CDR3 has 16 amino acids. Trimming cost V 3 bases and J 7 bases; bases outside gene matches: 13. CDR1 and CDR2 from the germline V gene are WNHNN and SYGVQD (reference sequence). CDR3 sequence reads: CASSDISGGRPGEQYF. The CDR3 coding sequence is TGCGCCAGCAGTGATATAAGCGGGGGGCGACCTGGGGAGCAGTACTTC.

This clonotype came up a few times. The genes are TRBV20-1 and TRBJ1-3, with D unresolved. The germline gives CDR1 DFQATT, CDR2 SNEGSKA (reference sequence). V lost 3 bases and J lost 5, with 20 bases in between. This CDR3 has 16 residues. CDR3 sequence: CSASEPRGGNRNTIYF. CDR3 nucleotides: TGCAGTGCTAGCGAACCCCGCGGCGGGAATCGAAACACCATATATTTT.

This clonotype was counted between two and nine times. Here the CDR3 DNA reads TGTGCCAGCAGCGACCGACCACCGGGACCACCATCCGGGGAGCTGTTTTTT. Translated, it gives CASSDRPPGPPSGELFF. The rearrangement links TRBV9 to TRBJ2-2; TRBD1 or TRBD2 may be the D gene (5 bases each). The CDR3 has 17 residues. CDR1 and CDR2 from the germline V gene are SGDLS and YYNGEE. Trimming took 3 bases from V and 6 from J, leaving 21 bases between them.

The genes are TRBV5-4 and TRBJ2-3; TRBD2 matches at 14 bases. The CDR3 spans 15 residues. V gave up 4 bases and J gave up 5 bases; unmatched junction bases: 3. Germline V lookup: CDR1 SGHNT, CDR2 YYREEE (reference sequence). The CDR3 is CASSAGTSGGDTQYF. The CDR3 DNA follows: TGTGCCAGCAGCGCAGGGACTAGCGGGGGAGATACGCAGTATTTT. Based on the CDR3 plus reference TRBV5-4 and TRBJ2-3, the full variable domain is ETGVTQSPTHLIKTRGQQVTLRCSSQSGHNTVSWYQQALGQGPQFIFQYYREEENGRGNFPPRFSGLQFPNYSSELNVNALELDDSALYLCASSAGTSGGDTQYFGPGTRLTVL.

The V and J genes are TRBV7-2 and TRBJ2-2; 9 nucleotides align to TRBD1. Germline V CDR1 and CDR2: SGHTA, FQGNSA. The V segment lost 3 bases and the J segment 5 bases; nucleotides outside the gene matches: 4. The CDR3 consists of 15 residues. The CDR3 reads CASSFRTGETGELFF. As DNA, the CDR3 is TGTGCCAGCAGCTTCAGGACAGGGGAGACCGGGGAGCTGTTTTTT.

In DNA, the CDR3 is TGCGCCAGCAGCCAGGGAGCAGGGGGAACCTACGAGCAGTACTTC. Its translation is CASSQGAGGTYEQYF. The J gene is TRBJ2-7, the V gene TRBV4-1; 7 bases agree with TRBD1. This CDR3 spans 15 amino acids. Germline assignment: CDR1 MGHRA and CDR2 YSYEKL. Losses at the gene ends were 3 bases for V and 2 bases for J; bases not matched to a gene: 7.

The chain combines TRBV11-2 with TRBJ2-1; the D gene is possibly TRBD1 (5 bases). The ends were cut back, 4 bases at V and 9 bases at J, with 16 bases in the middle. Germline assignment: CDR1 SGHAT and CDR2 FQNNGV. The CDR3 is made up of 14 amino acids. This CDR3 is CASSSNQGRSEQFF. The CDR3 DNA follows: TGTGCCAGCAGCTCGAATCAGGGAAGGAGTGAGCAGTTCTTC.

The V gene is TRBV25-1, the J gene TRBJ1-1; a weak D match, TRBD1 (5 bases). The CDR3 consists of 15 residues. V dropped 3 bases and J dropped 3 bases, with 14 bases sitting between them. Germline assignment: CDR1 MGHDK and CDR2 SYGVNS. CDR3 bases: TGTGCCAGCAGTGACCCAGGGACCCCTGACACTGAAGCTTTCTTT. The encoded protein is CASSDPGTPDTEAFF.

J is TRBJ2-7 and V is TRBV7-6; 7 bases are shared with TRBD1. V lost 5 bases and J lost 6; bases outside the gene matches: 13. Germline CDR1 reads SGHVS; CDR2 reads FNYEAQ. This CDR3 comprises 15 residues. CDR3 bases: TGTGCCAGCAGCCAAAGCCTCGGACAGGAAGGCGAGCAGTACTTC. The encoded protein is CASSQSLGQEGEQYF.

This clonotype was observed a handful of times. Here the CDR3 DNA reads TGTGCTAGTGGTATGGCCCTGGGGGGAGGGGCTTTCTTT. This encodes CASGMALGGGAFF. V gene TRBV12-5 combines with J gene TRBJ1-1, with D maybe TRBD1 (5 bases). CDR3 length: 13 amino acids. Germline V CDR1 and CDR2: LGHNT, FRNRAP. Trimming pared 5 bases from V and 11 bases from J, leaving 18 bases between.

This clonotype was seen repeatedly, ten times or more. The rearrangement links TRBV25-1 to TRBJ2-7; no clear D. The CDR3 is made up of 13 amino acids. CDR1 is MGHDK, CDR2 SYGVNS, per germline. Trimming left V 2 bases short and J 4 bases short, with 9 bases between. CDR3 loop: CASSELGPYEQYF. CDR3 DNA: TGTGCCAGCAGTGAACTAGGCCCATACGAGCAGTACTTC.

This clonotype showed up many times. This rearrangement joins TRBV12-3 or TRBV12-4 to TRBJ2-6, with TRBD1 identical over 10 bases. The CDR3 is 17 residues long. After removal of 3 bases from V and 2 bases from J, the junction contained 4 bases not matched to a gene. The CDR3 is CASSFLTGGAGANVLTF. The CDR3 DNA reads TGTGCCAGCAGTTTTTTGACAGGGGGCGCTGGGGCCAACGTCCTGACTTTC.

This clonotype was observed a few times. This chain links TRBV5-4 with TRBJ1-6; 7 nucleotides agree with TRBD1. The CDR3 runs to 14 residues. V shed 5 bases, J shed 6 bases, and the junction held 5 bases outside the gene matches. Looked up from germline, CDR1 is SGHNT and CDR2 is YYREEE (reference sequence). The CDR3 DNA reads TGTGCCAGCAGACAGGACAGGAGTAATTCACCCCTCCACTTT. It is translated as CASRQDRSNSPLHF.

The chain uses TRBV5-4 and TRBJ1-2, with 9 positions matching TRBD1. Germline V gives CDR1 SGHNT, CDR2 YYREEE (reference sequence). The CDR3 loop spans 14 amino acids. After removal of 6 bases from V and 2 bases from J, the junction contained 5 bases not matched to a gene. The CDR3 DNA reads as TGTGCCAGCACCGAGACAGGGGGGAACTATGGCTACACCTTC. Translated, it gives CASTETGGNYGYTF.